This entry lists 30 T cell receptor beta chains sequenced from one sample in a study of post-analysis software for immune sequencing data. No antigen is known for these receptors. Study-level results: About 5 TRBV segments, including TRBV5-6, TRBV5-1 and TRBV20-1, were more frequent in patients than controls.

Included in the TCR beta cDNA libraries were unique molecular identifiers. TCRdb fed the PCR reads into MiXCR, producing one record per CDR3 protein. The sample lists fewer than 600,000 distinct CDR3 sequences; roughly 46% were seen once. Sequenced: blood. The receptors originated from a girl between 5 and 17 years old with multiple sclerosis.

This sequence joins TRBV6-6 and TRBJ2-7; D remains ambiguous. V lost 5 bases, J lost 3 bases, and 11 bases lay in between. Germline assignment: CDR1 MNHNY and CDR2 SVGAGI (reference sequence). This CDR3 contains 13 residues. Written as DNA, the CDR3 is TGTGCCAGCAGTATTTTCGCCTACTACGAGCAGTACTTC. Translation gives CASSIFAYYEQYF.

This CDR3 is CASSAEYSNQPQHF. The CDR3 nucleotides read TGTGCCAGCAGCGCCGAGTATAGCAATCAGCCCCAGCATTTT. The V call is TRBV7-8, the J call TRBJ1-5; the D is unclear. The CDR3 has 14 residues. CDR1 is SGHVS, CDR2 FQNEAQ, per germline. V gave up 5 bases and J gave up 0 bases, with 8 bases separating them.

This chain joins TRBV20-1 and TRBJ2-7; 7 nucleotides match TRBD2. Germline CDR1 is DFQATT and CDR2 is SNEGSKA (reference sequence). Unmatched junction bases numbered 8, after V lost 5 bases and J lost 1 base. This CDR3 spans 14 amino acids. CDR3 in amino acids: CSASPLADSYEQYF. Written as DNA, the CDR3 is TGCAGTGCTTCCCCTCTAGCGGATTCCTACGAGCAGTACTTC.

This clonotype was detected only once. The V call is TRBV12-3 or TRBV12-4, the J call TRBJ1-1; no firm D call. The CDR3 totals 11 residues. Trimming removed 5 bases at V and 7 bases at J, with 8 bases between. CDR3 sequence reads: CASSARLEAFF. DNA of the CDR3: TGTGCCAGCAGTGCCCGCCTTGAAGCTTTCTTT.

A note on this clonotype: A read error may account for a junction end that differs from germline. V gene TRBV20-1 combines with J gene TRBJ2-7; D remains unclear. The J call may be incorrect, as the DNA end agrees better with TRBJ2-4. Germline loops: CDR1 DFQATT, CDR2 SNEGSKA (reference sequence). This CDR3 is 16 amino acids long. The CDR3 nucleotides read TGCAATGCTAGAGAGAAGAGCTTACTAGCCAAAAACATTCAGTACTTC. Encoded protein: CNAREKSLLAKNIQYF.

The rearrangement uses TRBV28 and TRBJ2-1, with D unresolved. The germline CDR1 and CDR2 sequences are MDHEN and SYDVKM. This CDR3 is built from 14 residues. Trimming pared 7 bases from V and 6 bases from J, leaving 16 bases between. The CDR3 bases are TGTGCCAGCAATTTGGTGGAAGTGAGCAATGAGCAGTTCTTC. Its protein is CASNLVEVSNEQFF.

The gene calls are TRBV28 and TRBJ2-7; D is perhaps TRBD2 (6 bases). The germline V gene has CDR1 MDHEN and CDR2 SYDVKM. The V end was cut by 6 bases, the J end by 2 bases, with 11 bases between. The CDR3 is made up of 13 amino acids. The CDR3 here is CASSSSATYEQYF. CDR3 DNA: TGTGCCAGCAGCTCTAGCGCAACCTACGAGCAGTACTTC.

The rearrangement joins TRBV20-1 to TRBJ2-3; D possibly corresponds to TRBD2 (6 bases). V dropped 6 bases and J dropped 6 bases, with 10 bases sitting between them. This CDR3 region has 11 residues. The germline V gene has CDR1 DFQATT and CDR2 SNEGSKA (reference sequence). The CDR3 sequence: CSAASVDTQYF. Here the CDR3 DNA reads TGCAGTGCAGCTAGCGTCGATACGCAGTATTTT.

The V gene is TRBV3-1, the J gene TRBJ2-1, with 11 bases lining up with TRBD2. Germline values: CDR1 LGHDT, CDR2 YNNKEL (reference sequence). V was clipped by 4 bases and J by 0 bases; unmatched bases: 14. This CDR3 contains 20 residues. CDR3 protein: CASSRFPGLADYSSYNEQFF. The CDR3 DNA is TGTGCCAGCAGCCGGTTCCCGGGACTAGCGGACTACAGCTCCTACAATGAGCAGTTCTTC.

V and J are TRBV7-6 and TRBJ2-1; D may be TRBD1 or TRBD2 (5 bases each). The CDR3 contains 15 residues. Looked up from germline, CDR1 is SGHVS and CDR2 is FNYEAQ. V lost 0 bases and J 7 bases, leaving 13 bases between the germline ends. The DNA of the CDR3 is TGTGCCAGCAGCTTAGCGAGGGGTCCTGTGAATGAGCAGTTCTTC. This translates into CASSLARGPVNEQFF.

V and J are TRBV20-1 and TRBJ2-7; D call uncertain. The CDR3 is 12 amino acids. In germline, CDR1 is DFQATT, CDR2 SNEGSKA (reference sequence). The ends were cut back, 1 base at V and 5 bases at J, with 9 bases in the middle. The CDR3 loop is CSARVGQNEQYF. For the CDR3, the DNA is TGCAGTGCTAGAGTGGGCCAGAACGAGCAGTACTTC.

V usage is TRBV5-1 and J usage is TRBJ2-7; possibly TRBD1 for D (6 bases). Germline V gene data show CDR1 as SGHRS and CDR2 as YFSETQ. Trimming took off 2 bases at V and 1 base at J, with 10 bases between the two ends. This CDR3 has 14 residues. CDR3 coding DNA: TGCGCCAGCAGCTTAGTACAGGGATCCTACGAGCAGTACTTC. The encoded protein is CASSLVQGSYEQYF.

V gene TRBV12-3 or TRBV12-4 combines with J gene TRBJ2-5, with D perhaps TRBD2 (5 bases). The DNA end is more similar to TRBJ2-7, so the J call may be wrong. The CDR3 sequence is 15 residues long. CDR3 DNA: TGTGCCAGCAGTTTCTTTAGGAGGAGGTTCCACGAGCAGTACTTC. Translation: CASSFFRRRFHEQYF.

The V and J genes are TRBV24-1 and TRBJ1-1, with no clear D. This CDR3 is built from 12 residues. The V end lost 7 bases, the J end lost 1 base, and 6 bases lay between the germline ends. Germline V gives CDR1 KGHDR, CDR2 SFDVKD. CDR3 DNA sequence: TGTGCCACCAGCCCGGGGAACACTGAAGCTTTCTTT. This gives the protein CATSPGNTEAFF.

The chain employs TRBV5-5 and TRBJ2-2, with a tentative D call TRBD2 (6 bases). Germline CDR1 SGHKS, CDR2 YYEKEE (reference sequence). The CDR3 covers 15 residues. V was cut by 5 bases and J by 1 base, with 12 bases left in between. CDR3 coding DNA: TGTGCCAGCAGGGGCCTAGCGCTGAACACCGGGGAGCTGTTTTTT. It translates to CASRGLALNTGELFF.

This clonotype was detected a few times. The chain uses TRBV20-1 and TRBJ1-2, with a tentative D call TRBD1 (5 bases). The V and J ends lost 6 bases and 0 bases respectively, with 17 bases between them. Germline V CDR1 and CDR2: DFQATT, SNEGSKA (reference sequence). The CDR3 has 15 residues. This CDR3 is CSANAGGVANYGYTF. CDR3 DNA: TGCAGTGCGAATGCGGGGGGAGTAGCTAACTATGGCTACACCTTC.

The chain joins TRBV10-3 to TRBJ2-1; the match to TRBD2 covers 14 bases. The ends lost 3 bases at V and 7 bases at J; junction bases unmatched: 8. The CDR3 runs to 17 residues. Germline CDR1 ENHRY, CDR2 SYGVKD. DNA of the CDR3: TGTGCCATCAGTGACCGCGGACTAGCGGGAGGTGAGAATGAGCAGTTCTTC. Its protein product is CAISDRGLAGGENEQFF.

This clonotype came up a few times. The chain uses TRBV7-2 and TRBJ2-7, with D perhaps given as TRBD1 or TRBD2 (5 bases each). The CDR3 runs 14 residues. Germline V gene data show CDR1 as SGHTA and CDR2 as FQGNSA. V lost 6 bases and J lost 7, with 19 bases in between. Written as DNA, the CDR3 is TGTGCCAGCAGTAATACCCGGGGCCCGGTGGAGCAGTACTTC. It is translated as CASSNTRGPVEQYF.

This chain joins TRBV6-6 and TRBJ1-1, with D possibly TRBD1 on 5 matching bases. The CDR3 extends over 15 amino acids. Germline V lookup: CDR1 MNHNY, CDR2 SVGAGI (reference sequence). With 2 bases removed from V and 1 base from J, the gap between germline ends came to 11 bases. The CDR3 bases are TGTGCCAGCAGTTACGAGACAGTGGGGAACACTGAAGCTTTCTTT. Its translation: CASSYETVGNTEAFF.

This chain joins TRBV20-1 and TRBJ2-7; 9 bases agree with TRBD1. The DNA end is a closer match to TRBJ2-5, so the J assignment may be wrong. Germline V gene data show CDR1 as DFQATT and CDR2 as SNEGSKA (reference sequence). There are 15 residues in the CDR3. CDR3 sequence: CSARAGQGSAETQYF. In DNA, the CDR3 is TGCAGTGCTAGAGCGGGACAGGGTAGTGCGGAGACCCAGTACTTC.

This clonotype was observed a few times. The chain couples TRBV18 to TRBJ2-1; D not certain. Between the trimmed V and J ends, which lost 6 bases and 0 bases, there was a span of 18 bases. CDR3 length equals 17 residues. The germline CDR1 and CDR2 sequences are KGHSH and LQKENI. The CDR3 region is CASSHPLAGSSYNEQFF. The CDR3 nucleotides are TGTGCCAGCTCGCACCCCCTCGCCGGAAGCTCCTACAATGAGCAGTTCTTC.

This chain connects TRBV10-3 to TRBJ1-1; the D is unclear. V lost 2 bases, J lost 0 bases, and 13 bases lay in between. This CDR3 has 16 amino acids. Germline V lookup: CDR1 ENHRY, CDR2 SYGVKD. The CDR3 DNA reads TGTGCCATCAGTGAGCGGTCAATGGGAATGAACACTGAAGCTTTCTTT. It specifies CAISERSMGMNTEAFF.

Note on this clonotype: Since no conserved phenylalanine or tryptophan closes the CDR3, a read error is the likely cause. The CDR3 coding sequence is TGTGCCAGCAGTTCAGAGCTAGCCAAAAACATTCAGTACATC. It specifies CASSSELAKNIQYI. The chain joins TRBV12-3 or TRBV12-4 to TRBJ2-4, with D unclear. The length of the CDR3 is 14 residues. With 4 bases removed from V and 0 bases from J, the gap between germline ends came to 7 bases.

The chain is built from TRBV12-3 or TRBV12-4 and TRBJ1-4; D gene ambiguous. This CDR3 region has 18 residues. V was clipped by 6 bases and J by 0 bases, with 20 bases between them. CDR3 protein: CASSPGLDRGPTNEKLFF. CDR3 bases: TGTGCCAGCAGCCCCGGGTTGGACCGAGGGCCAACTAATGAAAAACTGTTTTTT.

V and J are TRBV29-1 and TRBJ2-1; D may be TRBD1 (5 bases). Trimming stripped 7 bases from V and 5 bases from J, with 18 bases between. CDR3 length: 14 residues. Per germline, CDR1 SQVTM and CDR2 ANQGSEA. Here the CDR3 DNA reads TGCAGCGCTACACCCCTCATGGGGCACAATGAGCAGTTCTTC. Its translation is CSATPLMGHNEQFF.

The chain carries TRBV7-2 and TRBJ2-7; 11 nucleotides agree with TRBD2. The DNA end lines up better with TRBJ2-5; the J call may be wrong. CDR3 length equals 15 residues. Germline CDR1 and CDR2: SGHTA and FQGNSA. The CDR3 nucleotides read TGTGCCAGCAGCATTAGCGGGAGGGCCTGGGAGACCCAGTACTTC. It codes for CASSISGRAWETQYF.

This clonotype occurred a few times. The chain has TRBV27 and TRBJ2-7; tentative D call: TRBD2 (7 bases). Per germline, CDR1 MNHEY and CDR2 SMNVEV (reference sequence). V lost 6 bases, J lost 7 bases, and 16 bases lay in between. CDR3 length: 13 residues. As DNA, the CDR3 is TGTGCCAGCAGGTACCGGGGGGCAGGGGAGCAGTACTTC. Its translation is CASRYRGAGEQYF.

This clonotype was recorded a few times. The gene calls are TRBV11-2 and TRBJ1-4, with D tentatively TRBD1 (5 bases). CDR3 length: 15 residues. Trimming cost V 2 bases and J 5 bases, with 12 bases left between them. Germline V lookup: CDR1 SGHAT, CDR2 FQNNGV. Here the CDR3 DNA reads TGTGCCAGCAGCTTATTCGGAGGGGACAATGAAAAACTGTTTTTT. It translates to CASSLFGGDNEKLFF. The whole variable domain, remainder taken from reference TRBV11-2 and TRBJ1-4, is EAGVAQSPRYKIIEKRQSVAFWCNPISGHATLYWYQQILGQGPKLLIQFQNNGVVDDSQLPKDRFSAERLKGVDSTLKIQPAKLEDSAVYLCASSLFGGDNEKLFFGSGTQLSVL.

The chain is built from TRBV28 and TRBJ1-5, with 10 positions matching TRBD1. Germline CDR1 and CDR2: MDHEN and SYDVKM. The V segment lost 5 bases and the J segment 6 bases; nucleotides outside the gene matches: 13. CDR3 length: 17 amino acids. The CDR3 protein is CASSPVGRQGAFQPQHF. CDR3 DNA sequence: TGTGCCAGCAGTCCGGTGGGGAGACAGGGGGCTTTTCAGCCCCAGCATTTT. Together with reference TRBV28 and TRBJ1-5, the CDR3 gives the full variable domain: DVKVTQSSRYLVKRTGEKVFLECVQDMDHENMFWYRQDPGLGLRLIYFSYDVKMKEKGDIPEGYSVSREKKERFSLILESASTNQTSMYLCASSPVGRQGAFQPQHFGDGTRLSIL.

The chain links TRBV6-5 to TRBJ1-2; 9 bases align to TRBD1. V lost 4 bases to trimming and J lost 4 bases; unmatched junction nucleotides: 10. The CDR3 runs to 16 residues. Per germline, CDR1 MNHEY and CDR2 SVGAGI. The CDR3 coding sequence is TGTGCCAGCAGTTCACTTCCGGACAGGGGAGGCTATGGCTACACCTTC. This encodes CASSSLPDRGGYGYTF.